Listed here are 23 T cell receptor beta chains from one sample, sequenced in a study of early T cells in non-severe SARS-CoV-2 infection. TCRdb used MiXCR to reprocess the 5' RACE reads, holding one entry per CDR3 protein. The sample includes 99,000 or so distinct CDR3 sequences, over 15% seen only once; the top ten take about 1.3%. Sample: whole blood. These receptor sequences come from an adult who was a healthcare worker with PCR-confirmed SARS-CoV-2 infection or an uninfected control (not recorded which).

This clonotype was observed a few times. The gene calls are TRBV11-2 and TRBJ2-6; weak D call: TRBD2 (5 bases). Between the trimmed V and J ends, which lost 1 base and 0 bases, there was a span of 13 bases. Germline V gives CDR1 SGHAT, CDR2 FQNNGV. The CDR3 totals 18 residues. The CDR3 protein is CASSLGVVGSSGANVLTF. The CDR3 DNA is TGTGCCAGCAGCTTAGGAGTGGTGGGGAGCTCTGGGGCCAACGTCCTGACTTTC.

The chain employs TRBV5-6 and TRBJ2-7; the match to TRBD2 covers 7 bases. Germline V gene sequence: CDR1 SGHDT, CDR2 YYEEEE. J was trimmed by 3 bases and V by 0 bases; bases with no gene match: 15. The CDR3 runs to 18 residues. This CDR3 reads CASSLGPGGGIFNYEQYF. The DNA for the CDR3 is TGTGCCAGCAGCTTGGGACCTGGCGGGGGTATATTCAACTACGAGCAGTACTTC.

This clonotype has more than one count but fewer than ten. The chain joins TRBV20-1 to TRBJ1-1; 7 bases map to TRBD1. V was pared by 5 bases and J by 0 bases, with 0 bases of the junction left unmatched. The CDR3 spans 12 residues. Germline V gene sequence: CDR1 DFQATT, CDR2 SNEGSKA (reference sequence). The CDR3 reads CSAGTVNTEAFF. The CDR3 region has the DNA TGCAGTGCTGGGACAGTGAACACTGAAGCTTTCTTT.

The rearrangement links TRBV15 to TRBJ2-7, with D tentatively TRBD1 or TRBD2 (6 bases each). Germline V gene data show CDR1 as LNHNV and CDR2 as YYDKDF (reference sequence). The CDR3 sequence is 13 residues long. Deletions cut 6 bases from V and 5 bases from J, with 14 bases between. The DNA of the CDR3 is TGTGCCACCAGACGGGGGCTAGTCAACGAGCAGTACTTC. Translating gives CATRRGLVNEQYF.

The CDR3 bases are TGTGCCAGCAGCTTATGGACAGATACGCAGTATTTT. It codes for CASSLWTDTQYF. The rearrangement uses TRBV7-2 and TRBJ2-3; D gene ambiguous. From germline, CDR1 is SGHTA and CDR2 FQGNSA. V gave up 2 bases and J gave up 3 bases, with 3 bases separating them. This CDR3 is built from 12 residues. The full variable domain, with the rest looked up from reference TRBV7-2 and TRBJ2-3, is GAGVSQSPSNKVTEKGKDVELRCDPISGHTALYWYRQSLGQGLEFLIYFQGNSAPDKSGLPSDRFSAERTGGSVSTLTIQRTQQEDSAVYLCASSLWTDTQYFGPGTRLTVL.

The gene calls are TRBV7-2 and TRBJ2-6; D is possibly TRBD1 (5 bases). Looked up from germline, CDR1 is SGHTA and CDR2 is FQGNSA. Trimming left V 5 bases short and J 0 bases short, with 20 bases between. The CDR3 loop spans 19 amino acids. CDR3 nucleotide sequence: TGTGCCAGCAGCCCCCTAGGGGTTTTCCCTCTCTCTGGGGCCAACGTCCTGACTTTC. This encodes CASSPLGVFPLSGANVLTF.

This clonotype was detected a few times. V is TRBV28 and J is TRBJ2-5; D call uncertain. Germline V gene sequence: CDR1 MDHEN, CDR2 SYDVKM. This CDR3 has 15 residues. Trimming left V 5 bases short and J 1 base short, with 14 bases between. In nucleotides, the CDR3 is TGTGCCAGCAGTACGAGGCGGCAAACCCAAGAGACCCAGTACTTC. Its protein product is CASSTRRQTQETQYF.

The chain recombines TRBV19 with TRBJ2-2, with 8 bases aligning to TRBD1. This CDR3 is built from 14 residues. Germline CDR1 reads LNHDA; CDR2 reads SQIVND (reference sequence). Trimming took 3 bases from V and 7 from J; bases not matched to a gene: 4. The CDR3 spells CASSIQGAIGELFF. For the CDR3, the DNA is TGTGCCAGTAGTATCCAGGGGGCGATCGGGGAGCTGTTTTTT. The whole variable domain, remainder taken from reference TRBV19 and TRBJ2-2, is DGGITQSPKYLFRKEGQNVTLSCEQNLNHDAMYWYRQDPGQGLRLIYYSQIVNDFQKGDIAEGYSVSREKKESFPLTVTSAQKNPTAFYLCASSIQGAIGELFFGEGSRLTVL.

This clonotype was counted between two and nine times. V usage is TRBV25-1 and J usage is TRBJ2-5; 8 bases align to TRBD1. There are 15 residues in the CDR3. J gave up 1 base and V 4 bases, and 5 bases lay outside the gene matches. From germline, CDR1 is MGHDK and CDR2 SYGVNS. CDR3: CASSVGTGVQETQYF. CDR3 nucleotide sequence: TGTGCCAGCAGTGTAGGGACAGGAGTCCAAGAGACCCAGTACTTC.

The chain has TRBV28 and TRBJ2-7, with TRBD1 matching 7 bases. This CDR3 has 14 amino acids. Germline CDR1 reads MDHEN; CDR2 reads SYDVKM. The trim removed 3 bases at V and 3 bases at J, leaving 5 bases unmatched. CDR3 in DNA: TGTGCCAGCAGTTTCTCTCAGGGGGACTACGAGCAGTACTTC. As protein: CASSFSQGDYEQYF.

This clonotype was seen a handful of times. The V and J genes are TRBV6-5 and TRBJ2-5; D is uncertain. Per the germline V gene, CDR1 is MNHEY and CDR2 is SVGAGI. V lost 1 base, J lost 4 bases, and 13 bases lay in between. The CDR3 runs to 15 residues. The CDR3 reads CASSYLMGARETQYF. The CDR3, as DNA: TGTGCCAGCAGTTACTTGATGGGCGCTAGAGAGACCCAGTACTTC.

Written as DNA, the CDR3 is TGCAGCGCGGAGAACAATGAGCAGTTCTTC. Translation gives CSAENNEQFF. The rearrangement links TRBV29-1 to TRBJ2-1; D unclear. Germline V lookup: CDR1 SQVTM, CDR2 ANQGSEA. This CDR3 comprises 10 residues. Trimming cost V 7 bases and J 5 bases, with 6 bases left between them.

This clonotype showed up many times. The chain combines TRBV29-1 with TRBJ1-1, with 7 bases lining up with TRBD1. V gave up 7 bases and J gave up 0 bases; unmatched junction bases: 8. Per germline, CDR1 SQVTM and CDR2 ANQGSEA. This CDR3 contains 14 residues. In DNA, the CDR3 is TGCAGCGCTAAACAGGGGACTATGAACACTGAAGCTTTCTTT. Translated: CSAKQGTMNTEAFF. Based on the CDR3 plus reference TRBV29-1 and TRBJ1-1, the full variable domain is SAVISQKPSRDICQRGTSLTIQCQVDSQVTMMFWYRQQPGQSLTLIATANQGSEATYESGFVIDKFPISRPNLTFSTLTVSNMSPEDSSIYLCSAKQGTMNTEAFFGQGTRLTVV.

The chain is built from TRBV6-2 or TRBV6-3 and TRBJ2-7, with 11 nucleotides matching TRBD1. Per germline, CDR1 MNHEY and CDR2 SVGEGT. Germline trimming cut 6 bases from V and 2 bases from J; bases unmatched to any gene: 6. The CDR3 totals 15 residues. CDR3: CASSRGQGATYEQYF. In DNA form, the CDR3 reads TGTGCCAGCAGCCGAGGACAGGGGGCAACCTACGAGCAGTACTTC.

This chain links TRBV7-9 with TRBJ2-7; 7 nucleotides line up with TRBD1. The CDR3 runs to 16 residues. Per germline, CDR1 SEHNR and CDR2 FQNEAQ (reference sequence). The trim removed 5 bases at V and 0 bases at J, leaving 10 bases unmatched. The chain's CDR3 is CASSDSTGIISYEQYF. The DNA for the CDR3 is TGTGCCAGCAGCGACTCGACAGGGATTATCTCCTACGAGCAGTACTTC.

The CDR3 loop reads CASSFGTSQETQYF. The CDR3 DNA is TGTGCCAGCAGTTTTGGGACTTCACAAGAGACCCAGTACTTC. The chain uses TRBV12-3 or TRBV12-4 and TRBJ2-5; perhaps TRBD2 as D (6 bases). CDR3 size: 14 residues. V was clipped by 3 bases and J by 2 bases, with 10 bases between them.

This clonotype has ten or more counts. The genes are TRBV24-1 and TRBJ2-7; 12 nucleotides agree with TRBD2. Germline values: CDR1 KGHDR, CDR2 SFDVKD. CDR3 size: 15 residues. With V trimmed by 3 bases and J by 4 bases, 3 bases remained unmatched. The CDR3 DNA reads TGTGCCACCAGTGATCCGACTAGCGGGGGTTACGAGCAGTACTTC. It codes for CATSDPTSGGYEQYF.

This clonotype was seen only a few times. This chain links TRBV30 with TRBJ2-1; TRBD2 matches 10 bases. The CDR3 length is 14 residues. Germline lookup yields CDR1 GTSNPN and CDR2 SVGIG (reference sequence). With 3 bases clipped from V and 7 bases from J, the junction kept 6 bases outside the gene matches. CDR3 in DNA: TGTGCCTGGAGACGAGCTAGCGGGAGAAATGAGCAGTTCTTC. Its protein product is CAWRRASGRNEQFF.

V and J are TRBV7-8 and TRBJ2-3; 7 bases are shared with TRBD2. The CDR3 contains 17 residues. Germline V CDR1 and CDR2: SGHVS, FQNEAQ. V was clipped by 5 bases and J by 4 bases; unmatched bases: 15. The CDR3 nucleotides read TGTGCCAGCAGCCGAACCCCGGGACTAACCCCCGCAGATACGCAGTATTTT. As protein: CASSRTPGLTPADTQYF.

This clonotype has only a few counts. The chain carries TRBV4-1 and TRBJ2-7; D gene unclear. The CDR3 loop spans 13 amino acids. CDR1 and CDR2 from the germline V gene are MGHRA and YSYEKL. Deletions cut 5 bases from V and 5 bases from J, with 13 bases between. DNA of the CDR3: TGCGCCAGCAGCTACTTAGCAGCCGACGAGCAGTACTTC. This sequence encodes CASSYLAADEQYF.

The chain is built from TRBV6-2 or TRBV6-3 and TRBJ2-7, with D possibly matching TRBD1 (5 bases). The CDR3 covers 13 residues. The germline CDR1 and CDR2 sequences are MNHEY and SVGEGT. The V gene lost 0 bases and the J gene lost 2 bases, with 5 bases spanning the gap. CDR3 sequence: CASSYSDTYEQYF. The CDR3 DNA reads as TGTGCCAGCAGTTACTCGGACACCTACGAGCAGTACTTC.

This clonotype showed up just a few times. This chain connects TRBV15 to TRBJ1-1; no clear D gene. This CDR3 contains 13 residues. From germline, CDR1 is LNHNV and CDR2 YYDKDF (reference sequence). The V end lost 0 bases, the J end lost 1 base, and 3 bases lay between the germline ends. The CDR3 is CATSRDWNTEAFF. The CDR3 region has the DNA TGTGCCACCAGCAGAGACTGGAACACTGAAGCTTTCTTT.

The chain has TRBV27 and TRBJ2-1; the D gene is possibly TRBD2 (6 bases). Trimming cost V 3 bases and J 9 bases, with 12 bases left between them. The V gene's germline CDR1 is MNHEY and CDR2 SMNVEV (reference sequence). This CDR3 has 13 amino acids. CDR3 nucleotides: TGTGCCAGCAGTTTCCAGGGAGGCTTTGAGCAGTTCTTC. It yields the protein CASSFQGGFEQFF.